The T cell receptor beta chain described here comes from a study of T-cell memory formation after mild COVID-19 (TCRdb year 2021). Some background on the complete study: Most TCR sequence clusters were specific to one of the two donors. Two young, previously healthy adult volunteers made up the cohort, one male and one female. In two donors, T-cell clones that expanded and contracted after mild COVID-19 were followed by sequencing TCRalpha and TCRbeta repertoires longitudinally.

What the authors observed across the whole study: The detection of some responding clones in pre-infection memory suggests that pre-existing cross-reactive memory T cells joined the SARS-CoV-2 response. Clones that contracted from day 15 to 85 showed balanced CD4/CD8 phenotypes, whereas a second wave of clones that expanded from day 15 to 37 leaned towards CD4+. SARS-CoV-2 specificity of the second-wave clones peaking on day 37 was not confirmed. The study covered only a couple of mild cases, and larger cohorts including severe cases with pre-infection samples were considered necessary. Contracting CD4+ clones appeared mostly in the CM and EM memory subsets, whereas CD8+ clones were enriched in EMRA.

Ficoll-Paque density gradient centrifugation was the method used to isolate PBMCs. V loses 3 bases of germline sequence and J loses 5 bases, and the interval between the two ends is 4 bases. CDR1 and CDR2 (SGHTA, FQGNSA) derive from the germline V gene. The CDR3 runs 11 amino acids, cysteine and phenylalanine included. Only the CDR3 DNA stays, 33 bases, in frame from base 1. This clonotype was seen a handful of times. The antigen this receptor binds is unknown. Base qualities are not provided; no much larger clone lies one nucleotide away. TCRdb records Illumina NovaSeq 6000 as the sequencer. cDNA libraries for TCRalpha and TCRbeta were prepared by 5'RACE using constant-segment primers, with sample barcodes and unique molecular identifiers added. Trizol reagent was used to extract RNA from every sample. Amplification of the libraries took two PCR steps, and the second step added a second sample barcode plus Illumina TruSeq adapters. Sequencing of libraries was performed on an Illumina NovaSeq with 2 x 150 bp paired-end reads. In the paper's pipeline: With migec v1.2.7, reads were demultiplexed and then collapsed into UMI-guided consensus sequences. Using mixcr v2.1.11, the UMI consensuses were aligned to TRA and TRB V and J templates and assembled into clonotypes. Clonotypes were classified as expanded or contracted when called significant by both edgeR and NoisET, with noise models trained on biological replicates. edgeR calls used a false discovery rate-adjusted p below 0.01 and a log2 fold-change threshold of 1. As an exploratory analysis of dynamics, max-normalized trajectories of the 1000 most abundant clonotypes were examined with PCA combined with hierarchical clustering. Each responding clone was given a CD4 or CD8 phenotype based on the CD4+ and CD8+ repertoires, which had been sequenced separately. The raw public data were reprocessed by TCRdb itself: fastp quality trimming at Q25, MiXCR clonotype calling, in-frame beta chains only. Every distinct CDR3 protein forms one entry, paired with its most common genes and DNA. The V and J calls, along with clone size, are taken from TCRdb and not from the paper's own processing. This sample is represented by some 450,000 distinct CDR3 sequences; around 20% of them were singletons. The top ten hold around 8.4% of the sample.

The chain links TRBV7-2 with TRBJ2-5, with the D gene too uncertain to name. The material sequenced was PBMCs or a T cell subset sorted from them (not recorded which). This TCR derives from an adult woman who had mild COVID-19 (a few samples of this study predate the infection). The sample titles of this study are shuffled in the database, so cell type and time point are left out; the donor was told from shared clones. CDR3 loop: CASSFHETQYF. The DNA reads TGTGCCAGCAGCTTCCACGAGACCCAGTACTTC. When the CDR3 is completed using the reference TRBV7-2 and TRBJ2-5 genes on either side, the full variable domain is GAGVSQSPSNKVTEKGKDVELRCDPISGHTALYWYRQSLGQGLEFLIYFQGNSAPDKSGLPSDRFSAERTGGSVSTLTIQRTQQEDSAVYLCASSFHETQYFGPGTRLLVL.